Listed below are T cell receptor beta chains from one sample, sequenced in a study of regulatory T cells in long-lasting Graves disease. One entry per CDR3 protein, called by TCRdb with MiXCR from the multiplex PCR reads. This sample has roughly 500,000 distinct CDR3 sequences; approximately 23% occur once, and the top ten carry around 13%. Here the sequenced sample was peripheral blood mononuclear cells (PBMCs), taken when the disease was refractory, from a patient treated with antithyroid drugs. The receptors shown here come from a female donor with Graves disease. The CDR3 runs from the conserved cysteine through the conserved F or W. The D gene is left open where the match is weak. Some rows have no size entry. The others give once, few or many, or a class for an expanded clone.

v_gene	j_gene	d_gene	abundance	CDR3aa	CDR3nt
TRBV28	TRBJ1-5	TRBD1	many	CASSSTGVNQPQHF	TGTGCCAGCAGTTCGACAGGGGTCAATCAGCCCCAGCATTTT
TRBV15	TRBJ2-7	NA	many	CATRVARSSYEQYF	TGTGCCACCCGCGTGGCGCGATCATCCTACGAGCAGTACTTC
TRBV4-1	TRBJ1-2	NA	few	CASSQLTQGNYGYTF	TGCGCCAGCAGCCAATTAACCCAGGGCAACTATGGCTACACCTTC
TRBV18	TRBJ1-4	NA	few	CASSPRDGANEKLFF	TGTGCCAGCTCCCCCAGGGATGGGGCTAATGAAAAACTGTTTTTT
TRBV6-1	TRBJ1-2	NA	few	CASSHGQENGYTF	TGTGCCAGCAGCCACGGGCAAGAAAATGGCTACACCTTC
TRBV19	TRBJ2-6	NA	NA	CASSVGHRGANVLTF	TGTGCCAGTAGTGTAGGACATCGGGGGGCCAACGTCCTGACTTTC
TRBV6-2/TRBV6-3	TRBJ2-1	NA	NA	CASSPRPISYNEQFF	TGTGCCAGCAGTCCCAGGCCCATCTCCTACAATGAGCAGTTCTTC
TRBV28	TRBJ1-5	TRBD1	many	CASRADRDQGPQHF	TGTGCCAGCAGGGCTGACAGGGACCAGGGGCCCCAGCATTTT
TRBV28	TRBJ2-2	NA	many	CASSYGGLTGELFF	TGTGCCAGCAGTTATGGGGGCTTGACCGGGGAGCTGTTTTTT
TRBV6-1	TRBJ2-2	NA	NA	CASGAQRSGNTGELFF	TGTGCCAGCGGGGCGCAGAGAAGCGGGAACACCGGGGAGCTGTTTTTT
TRBV6-2/TRBV6-3	TRBJ1-1	NA	NA	CASSYSPRLRGGKSTEAFF	TGTGCCAGCAGTTACTCTCCTCGACTTCGGGGGGGTAAGAGCACTGAAGCTTTCTTT
TRBV28	TRBJ2-7	NA	many	CASSRVPYEQYF	TGTGCCAGCAGTAGGGTACCCTACGAGCAGTACTTC
TRBV12-3/TRBV12-4	TRBJ1-1	NA	few	CASSLSPREKTEAFF	TGTGCCAGCAGTTTAAGCCCCAGGGAAAAGACTGAAGCTTTCTTT
TRBV7-2	TRBJ2-7	NA	NA	CAGSSTGLLGQYF	TGTGCCGGCAGCAGCACAGGGTTGCTGGGGCAGTACTTC
TRBV4-3	TRBJ2-7	NA	NA	CASSQGIGRISYEQYF	TGCGCCAGCAGCCAGGGTATCGGACGGATTTCCTACGAGCAGTACTTC
TRBV5-1	TRBJ1-1	TRBD1	many	CASSPDRGLTEAFF	TGCGCCAGCAGTCCCGACAGGGGCCTCACTGAAGCTTTCTTT
TRBV28	TRBJ1-1	TRBD1	many	CASTEARGETEAFF	TGTGCCAGCACCGAAGCCAGGGGGGAGACTGAAGCTTTCTTT
TRBV30	TRBJ2-2	TRBD1	NA	CAWTGTGAPGELFF	TGTGCCTGGACGGGGACAGGGGCGCCCGGGGAGCTGTTTTTT
TRBV6-2/TRBV6-3	TRBJ1-1	NA	many	CASSSISGRDTEAFF	TGTGCCAGCAGTTCTATTTCGGGGAGGGACACTGAAGCTTTCTTT
TRBV20-1	TRBJ1-1	TRBD1	many	CSALMVDRDTEAFF	TGCAGTGCTCTAATGGTAGACAGGGACACTGAAGCTTTCTTT
TRBV20-1	TRBJ1-4	NA	NA	CSARDRRRNNEKLFF	TGCAGTGCTAGAGATCGGAGGCGGAATAATGAAAAACTGTTTTTT
TRBV4-3	TRBJ1-2	NA	NA	CASSPTPAEVGGYTF	TGCGCCAGCAGCCCGACCCCAGCAGAAGTCGGTGGCTACACCTTC
TRBV28	TRBJ1-1	NA	many	CASSLNRVGTEAFF	TGTGCCAGCAGTCTCAACAGGGTTGGAACTGAAGCTTTCTTT
TRBV9	TRBJ2-7	TRBD1	NA	CASSGGQDTYEQYF	TGTGCCAGCAGCGGGGGACAGGACACCTACGAGCAGTACTTC
TRBV4-1	TRBJ1-2	NA	few	CASSQGRLYGYTF	TGCGCCAGCAGCCAAGGCCGGCTCTATGGCTACACCTTC
TRBV6-2/TRBV6-3	TRBJ1-5	NA	many	CASSYGAQPQHF	TGTGCCAGCAGCTATGGTGCCCAGCCCCAGCATTTT
TRBV12-3/TRBV12-4	TRBJ2-5	NA	NA	CASSLNGFQETQYF	TGTGCCAGCAGTTTAAACGGGTTCCAAGAGACCCAGTACTTC
TRBV11-2	TRBJ2-3	TRBD2	NA	CASSWGGERRTDTQYF	TGTGCCAGCAGCTGGGGGGGGGAGAGACGCACAGATACGCAGTATTTT